The clone carrying this T cell receptor (beta chain) was seen a handful of times. The sample is drawn from a study of beta chain features in type 1 diabetes. Expressed TCRB transcripts were sequenced because the entire RNA isolate underwent reverse transcription. Profiled with immunoSEQ multiplex PCR; TCRdb holds only in-frame clones, not every one. The profile covers under 400,000 clones, with approximately 15% appearing a single time and over 5% taken by the ten largest. Trimming took 2 bases from V and 4 from J, leaving 2 bases between them. This CDR3 has 12 residues. The germline V gene encodes CDR1 LGHNA and CDR2 YSLEER.

The sequenced sample consisted of central memory CD4+ T cells from blood. The chain carries TRBV4-3 and TRBJ2-2; no clear D. The receptor comes from a man aged 30 to 45 in good health. CDR3 amino acids: CASSQTTGELFF. CDR3 bases: TGCGCCAGCAGCCAAACCACCGGGGAGCTGTTTTTT.